The 19 T cell receptor beta chains presented below share a single source sample, sequenced in a study of CD8 T cells in Susac syndrome. RNA in amounts of about 0.5 to 1 ug was reverse transcribed with random hexamers. One entry per CDR3 protein, called by TCRdb with MiXCR from the immunoSEQ multiplex PCR reads. This table has tens of thousands of distinct CDR3 sequences, 96% appearing once. Sequencing was done on a sample of CD4+ T cells from PBMCs. The receptor source for this set is a human donor with multiple sclerosis.

The chain couples TRBV20-1 to TRBJ2-1; 10 bases agree with TRBD1. The CDR3 has 14 residues. V was clipped by 5 bases and J by 4 bases; unmatched bases: 5. CDR1 and CDR2 (germline): DFQATT, SNEGSKA (reference sequence). CDR3 DNA: TGCAGTGCTCGCCGGGACAGGGGATACAATGAGCAGTTCTTC. Its translation: CSARRDRGYNEQFF.

The chain carries TRBV7-2 and TRBJ2-5; D remains unclear. V was cut by 4 bases and J by 5 bases, with 5 bases left in between. This CDR3 comprises 11 residues. CDR1 is SGHTA and CDR2 is FQGNSA in the germline V gene. The CDR3 coding sequence is TGTGCCAGCAGCTGGTTTGAGACCCAGTACTTC. Translated, it gives CASSWFETQYF.

The CDR3 region has the DNA TGCAGTGCTAGTCGGGCTAGCGGATCCTACAATGAGCAGTTCTTC. It specifies CSASRASGSYNEQFF. The J gene is TRBJ2-1, the V gene TRBV20-1; 7 bases are shared with TRBD2. Germline loops: CDR1 DFQATT, CDR2 SNEGSKA (reference sequence). The trim removed 3 bases at V and 1 base at J, leaving 6 bases unmatched. The CDR3 is made up of 15 amino acids.

The chain employs TRBV5-1 and TRBJ2-5; 7 positions match TRBD1. CDR1 is SGHRS, CDR2 YFSETQ, per germline. V trimming: 2 bases; J trimming: 5 bases; junction bases outside the gene matches: 9. The CDR3 totals 15 residues. CDR3 loop: CASSFGNRGGETQYF. CDR3 in DNA: TGCGCCAGCAGCTTTGGTAACAGGGGTGGCGAGACCCAGTACTTC.

The rearrangement uses TRBV27 and TRBJ2-7; TRBD1 is a possible D gene (5 bases). CDR3 size: 14 residues. Germline CDR1 reads MNHEY; CDR2 reads SMNVEV (reference sequence). V lost 4 bases and J lost 5, with 15 bases in between. The CDR3 here is CASSSPGRAHEQYF. CDR3 nucleotide sequence: TGTGCCAGCAGTTCGCCAGGCAGGGCTCACGAGCAGTACTTC.

The J gene is TRBJ1-1, the V gene TRBV7-2; TRBD1 might be the D (6 bases). Per germline, CDR1 SGHTA and CDR2 FQGNSA. The CDR3 covers 15 residues. Trimming stripped 2 bases from V and 0 bases from J, with 10 bases between. CDR3 loop: CASSLQGSVNTEAFF. For the CDR3, the DNA is TGTGCCAGCAGCTTACAGGGGTCTGTGAACACTGAAGCTTTCTTT. The full variable domain, in which reference TRBV7-2 and TRBJ1-1 provide the parts outside the CDR3, is GAGVSQSPSNKVTEKGKDVELRCDPISGHTALYWYRQSLGQGLEFLIYFQGNSAPDKSGLPSDRFSAERTGGSVSTLTIQRTQQEDSAVYLCASSLQGSVNTEAFFGQGTRLTVV.

The chain carries TRBV4-1 and TRBJ2-1, with 8 bases aligning to TRBD2. The junction had 7 bases not matched to a gene; V was cut back by 0 bases and J by 3 bases. In germline, CDR1 is MGHRA, CDR2 YSYEKL. The CDR3 spans 17 residues. The CDR3 DNA is TGCGCCAGCAGCCAAGATCCAGCGGGGGACAACTACAATGAGCAGTTCTTC. Its protein is CASSQDPAGDNYNEQFF.

J is TRBJ2-5 and V is TRBV11-3, with D uncertain. CDR1 SGHNT and CDR2 YENEEA come from the germline V gene. V lost 1 base and J 0 bases, leaving 12 bases between the germline ends. The CDR3 is 16 residues long. In DNA, the CDR3 is TGTGCCAGCAGCTTAGTCACCGGCGGTCACCAAGAGACCCAGTACTTC. Encoded protein: CASSLVTGGHQETQYF.

The chain couples TRBV11-3 to TRBJ1-1, with 10 nucleotides matching TRBD1. Germline-derived CDR1 and CDR2 are SGHNT and YENEEA. The length of the CDR3 is 15 residues. V dropped 3 bases and J dropped 1; count of bases not matched to a gene: 2. CDR3 bases: TGTGCCAGCAGCTTTGGACAGGGGGAGAACACTGAAGCTTTCTTT. Amino acid sequence: CASSFGQGENTEAFF.

The chain has TRBV12-3 or TRBV12-4 and TRBJ1-2; D gene ambiguous. There are 15 residues in the CDR3. V lost 6 bases and J 4 bases, leaving 18 bases between the germline ends. Written as DNA, the CDR3 is TGTGCCAGCAGCCCCTTAGACCAGAGTCCCTATGGCTACACCTTC. Residues: CASSPLDQSPYGYTF.

This chain uses TRBV7-9 with TRBJ1-1, with unresolved D. Germline CDR1 reads SEHNR; CDR2 reads FQNEAQ (reference sequence). This CDR3 contains 14 residues. V was shortened by 3 bases and J by 1 base, with 9 bases between the two germline ends. In nucleotides, the CDR3 is TGTGCCAGCAGCTTCGGTAGGACGAACACTGAAGCTTTCTTT. Translating gives CASSFGRTNTEAFF.

The chain joins TRBV12-3 or TRBV12-4 to TRBJ2-1; the D is unclear. CDR3 length: 14 residues. The V and J ends lost 10 bases and 5 bases respectively, with 18 bases between them. The CDR3 spells CANKRTASHNEQFF. CDR3 nucleotide sequence: TGTGCCAACAAACGGACGGCAAGCCACAATGAGCAGTTCTTC.

This chain joins TRBV30 and TRBJ1-1; 7 bases are a match to TRBD1. V gave up 4 bases and J gave up 8 bases; unmatched junction bases: 7. Per germline, CDR1 GTSNPN and CDR2 SVGIG (reference sequence). This CDR3 is 12 amino acids long. The CDR3 loop reads CAWTDRVAEAFF. The CDR3 nucleotides read TGTGCCTGGACTGACAGGGTAGCGGAAGCTTTCTTT.

The chain couples TRBV20-1 to TRBJ2-7; 13 nucleotides align to TRBD2. The germline CDR1 and CDR2 sequences are DFQATT and SNEGSKA (reference sequence). This CDR3 has 15 amino acids. The V gene end was trimmed by 0 bases and the J gene end by 2 bases; junction bases not matched to a gene: 1. CDR3 sequence (DNA): TGCAGTGCTAGAGATGGGACTAGCGGGGCCTACGAGCAGTACTTC. Encoded protein: CSARDGTSGAYEQYF.

V and J are TRBV3-1 and TRBJ2-6, with D possibly matching TRBD2 (6 bases). V was pared by 3 bases and J by 0 bases, with 9 bases between. The CDR3 covers 16 residues. The germline V gene encodes CDR1 LGHDT and CDR2 YNNKEL (reference sequence). In nucleotides, the CDR3 is TGTGCCAGCAGCCACGCGGGGCTCTCTGGGGCCAACGTCCTGACTTTC. Translated: CASSHAGLSGANVLTF.

The chain uses TRBV5-1 and TRBJ2-3; possibly TRBD2 for D (6 bases). The V end lost 1 base, the J end lost 5 bases, and 14 bases lay between the germline ends. The CDR3 runs to 15 residues. CDR1 and CDR2 from the germline V gene are SGHRS and YFSETQ. The CDR3 DNA is TGCGCCAGCAGCTTGATCTCGGGGGATGGAGATACGCAGTATTTT. Its translation is CASSLISGDGDTQYF. The variable domain in full, completed from reference TRBV5-1 and TRBJ2-3, reads KAGVTQTPRYLIKTRGQQVTLSCSPISGHRSVSWYQQTPGQGLQFLFEYFSETQRNKGNFPGRFSGRQFSNSRSEMNVSTLELGDSALYLCASSLISGDGDTQYFGPGTRLTVL.

The rearrangement links TRBV30 to TRBJ2-1, with TRBD1 matching over 7 bases. With V trimmed by 2 bases and J by 6 bases, 7 bases remained unmatched. There are 14 residues in the CDR3. The germline V gene has CDR1 GTSNPN and CDR2 SVGIG (reference sequence). The CDR3 bases are TGTGCCTGGAGTAAGGACAGGTTGGCCAATGAGCAGTTCTTC. Its translation: CAWSKDRLANEQFF.

The rearrangement links TRBV5-1 to TRBJ2-7, with 8 nucleotides matching TRBD1. Trimming at V came to 5 bases and at J to 3 bases, leaving 7 bases not matched to a gene. Germline V gene data show CDR1 as SGHRS and CDR2 as YFSETQ. CDR3 length: 14 amino acids. This CDR3 reads CASRLGQGYYEQYF. CDR3 coding DNA: TGCGCCAGCAGGCTTGGACAGGGCTACTACGAGCAGTACTTC.

The V and J genes are TRBV29-1 and TRBJ2-1; D call uncertain. The V end was cut by 4 bases, the J end by 3 bases, with 10 bases between. Germline lookup yields CDR1 SQVTM and CDR2 ANQGSEA. CDR3 size: 13 residues. In DNA, the CDR3 is TGCAGCGTTGCCCAAAGAGGCTACAATGAGCAGTTCTTC. Its protein is CSVAQRGYNEQFF.